This is a list of T cell receptor beta chains from one sample in a study of control samples from healthy donors and cancer patients. Sequencing was performed with immunoSEQ multiplex PCR; in TCRdb, only in-frame clones are kept and a portion is missing. Counted here are approximately 150,000 clones, 90% to 95% occurring once; the ten biggest clones make up approximately 5.7%. Sequencing was carried out using blood. The receptors come from a man younger than 30 in good health. Both conserved end residues are part of each CDR3. The D gene is left open where the match is weak.

V,D,J,DNA,CDR3
TRBV30,NA,TRBJ1-5,TGTGCCTGGGACACTGGACGGCAGCCCCAGCATTTT,CAWDTGRQPQHF
TRBV5-8,NA,TRBJ1-2,TGTGCCAGCAGCTTGAGGGCGCAGCTCCACTATGGCTACACCTTC,CASSLRAQLHYGYTF
TRBV7-3,TRBD1,TRBJ1-6,TGTGCCAGCAGCTTACTTCGGTTAACAGGGGGCTCACCCCTCCACTTT,CASSLLRLTGGSPLHF
TRBV7-9,TRBD1,TRBJ2-7,TGTGCCAGCAGCCCAAAGGCTACGGACAGGGGGCATGTCGAGCAGTACTTC,CASSPKATDRGHVEQYF
TRBV7-9,NA,TRBJ1-6,TGTGCCAGCAGCTACGGACCAGTGGGATCACCCCTCCACTTT,CASSYGPVGSPLHF
TRBV27,NA,TRBJ1-1,TGTGCCAGCAGTTTATCGAGGAGGACGGAAGCTTTCTTT,CASSLSRRTEAFF
TRBV6-6,NA,TRBJ2-1,TGTGCCAGCAGTTACCTACAGGGAAGCTCCTACAATGAGCAGTTCTTC,CASSYLQGSSYNEQFF
TRBV10-2,NA,TRBJ1-1,TGCGCCAGCAGTTTCAACGGTGAAGCTTTCTTT,CASSFNGEAFF
TRBV12-3/TRBV12-4,NA,TRBJ1-1,TGTGCCAGCAGTCCCTCTATGAACACTGAAGCTTTCTTT,CASSPSMNTEAFF
TRBV28,NA,TRBJ2-4,TGTGCCAGCAGTTTACTCTTGGGGGGCCCAACAATAGCCAAAAACATTCAGTACTTC,CASSLLLGGPTIAKNIQYF